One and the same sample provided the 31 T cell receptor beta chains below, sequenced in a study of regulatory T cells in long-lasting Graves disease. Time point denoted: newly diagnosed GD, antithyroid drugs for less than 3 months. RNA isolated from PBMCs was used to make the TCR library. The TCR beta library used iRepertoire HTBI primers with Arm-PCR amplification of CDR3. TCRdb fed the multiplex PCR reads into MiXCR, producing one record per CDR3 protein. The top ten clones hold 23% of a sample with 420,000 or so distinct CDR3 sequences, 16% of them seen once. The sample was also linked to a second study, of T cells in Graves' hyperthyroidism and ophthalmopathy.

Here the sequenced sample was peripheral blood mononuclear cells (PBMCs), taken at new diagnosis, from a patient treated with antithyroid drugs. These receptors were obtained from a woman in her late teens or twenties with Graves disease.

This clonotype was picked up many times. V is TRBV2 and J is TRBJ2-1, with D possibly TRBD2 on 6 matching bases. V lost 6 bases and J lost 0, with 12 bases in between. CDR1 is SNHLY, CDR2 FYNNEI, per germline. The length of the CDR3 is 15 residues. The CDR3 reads CASSPGLPSYNEQFF. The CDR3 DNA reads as TGTGCCAGCAGCCCGGGACTTCCCTCCTACAATGAGCAGTTCTTC. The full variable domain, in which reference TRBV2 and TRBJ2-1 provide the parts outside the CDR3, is EPEVTQTPSHQVTQMGQEVILRCVPISNHLYFYWYRQILGQKVEFLVSFYNNEISEKSEIFDDQFSVERPDGSNFTLKIRSTKLEDSAMYFCASSPGLPSYNEQFFGPGTRLTVL.

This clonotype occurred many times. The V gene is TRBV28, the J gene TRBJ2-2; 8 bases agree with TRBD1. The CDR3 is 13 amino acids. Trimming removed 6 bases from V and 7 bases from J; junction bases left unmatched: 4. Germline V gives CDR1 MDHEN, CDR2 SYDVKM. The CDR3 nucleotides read TGTGCCAGCAGAGGACAGGGTGTCGGGGAGCTGTTTTTT. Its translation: CASRGQGVGELFF.

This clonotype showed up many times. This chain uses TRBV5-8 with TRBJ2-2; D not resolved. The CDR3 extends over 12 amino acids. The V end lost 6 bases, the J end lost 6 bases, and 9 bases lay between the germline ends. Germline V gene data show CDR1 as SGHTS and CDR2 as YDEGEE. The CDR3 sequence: CASTPLPGELFF. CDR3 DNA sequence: TGTGCCAGCACCCCATTGCCCGGGGAGCTGTTTTTT.

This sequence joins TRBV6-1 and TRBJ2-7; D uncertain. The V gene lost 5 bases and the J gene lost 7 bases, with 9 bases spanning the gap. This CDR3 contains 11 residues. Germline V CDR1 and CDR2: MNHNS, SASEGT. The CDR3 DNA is TGTGCCAGCAGTACGGTCTGGGAGCAGTACTTC. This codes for CASSTVWEQYF.

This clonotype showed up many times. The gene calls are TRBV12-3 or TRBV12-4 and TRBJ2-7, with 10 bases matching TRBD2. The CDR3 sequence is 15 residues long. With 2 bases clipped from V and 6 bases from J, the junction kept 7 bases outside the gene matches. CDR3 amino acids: CASSLLGTSVGEQYF. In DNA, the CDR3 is TGTGCCAGCAGTTTATTAGGGACTAGCGTCGGCGAGCAGTACTTC.

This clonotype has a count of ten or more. CDR3 DNA sequence: TGTGCCAGCAGCCCCCTGAGTCTAGCGGGTGATGAGCAGTTCTTC. Protein: CASSPLSLAGDEQFF. The genes are TRBV7-9 and TRBJ2-1; 8 nucleotides line up with TRBD2. The CDR3 is 15 residues long. After removal of 5 bases from V and 8 bases from J, the junction contained 11 bases not matched to a gene. Germline lookup yields CDR1 SEHNR and CDR2 FQNEAQ (reference sequence).

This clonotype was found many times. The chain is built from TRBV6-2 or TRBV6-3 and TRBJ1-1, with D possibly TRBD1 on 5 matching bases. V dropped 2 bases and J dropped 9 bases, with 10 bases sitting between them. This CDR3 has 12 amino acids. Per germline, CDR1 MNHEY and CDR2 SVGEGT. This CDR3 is CASSYPTEKAFF. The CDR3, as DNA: TGTGCCAGCAGTTACCCGACAGAAAAAGCTTTCTTT.

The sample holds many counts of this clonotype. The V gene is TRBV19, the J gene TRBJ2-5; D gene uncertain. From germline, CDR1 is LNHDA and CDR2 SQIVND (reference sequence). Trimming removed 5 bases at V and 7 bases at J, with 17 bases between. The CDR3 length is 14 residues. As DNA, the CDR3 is TGTGCCAGTAGTTCCGACCACCGGAGTAGGACCCAGTACTTC. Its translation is CASSSDHRSRTQYF.

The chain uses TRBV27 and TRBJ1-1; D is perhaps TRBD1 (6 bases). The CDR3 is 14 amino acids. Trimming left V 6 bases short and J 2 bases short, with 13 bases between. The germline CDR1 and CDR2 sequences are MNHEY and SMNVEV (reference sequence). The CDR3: CASRLDRLNTEAFF. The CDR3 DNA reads TGTGCCAGCAGGCTGGACAGATTAAACACTGAAGCTTTCTTT.

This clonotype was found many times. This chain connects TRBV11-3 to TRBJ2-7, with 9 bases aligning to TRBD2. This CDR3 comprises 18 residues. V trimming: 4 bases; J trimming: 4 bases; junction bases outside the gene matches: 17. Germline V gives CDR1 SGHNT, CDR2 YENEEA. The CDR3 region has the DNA TGTGCCAGCAGCTCCCCCGGGCGACTACAAGCGGGAGGATACGAGCAGTACTTC. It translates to CASSSPGRLQAGGYEQYF.

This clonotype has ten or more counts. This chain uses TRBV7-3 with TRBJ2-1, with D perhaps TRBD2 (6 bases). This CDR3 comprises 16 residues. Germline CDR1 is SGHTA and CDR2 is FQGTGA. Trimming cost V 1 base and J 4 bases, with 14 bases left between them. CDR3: CASSLNSGPGYNEQFF. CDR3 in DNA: TGTGCCAGCAGCTTAAATAGCGGACCTGGATACAATGAGCAGTTCTTC.

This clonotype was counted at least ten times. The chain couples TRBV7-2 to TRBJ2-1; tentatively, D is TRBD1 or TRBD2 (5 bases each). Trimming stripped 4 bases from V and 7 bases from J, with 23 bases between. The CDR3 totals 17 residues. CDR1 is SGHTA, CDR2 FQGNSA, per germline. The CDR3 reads CASSSGWRLPGMNEQFF. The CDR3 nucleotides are TGTGCCAGCAGCTCAGGGTGGAGGTTACCTGGGATGAATGAGCAGTTCTTC.

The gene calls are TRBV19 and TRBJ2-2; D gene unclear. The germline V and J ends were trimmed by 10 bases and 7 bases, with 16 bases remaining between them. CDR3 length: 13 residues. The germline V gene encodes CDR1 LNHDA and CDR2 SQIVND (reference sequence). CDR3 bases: TGTGCCACCAACTCTCTACGGGTCGGGGAGCTGTTTTTT. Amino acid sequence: CATNSLRVGELFF.

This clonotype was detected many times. CDR3: CGGTPTAHYGYTF. CDR3 nucleotides: TGCGGCGGGACACCGACAGCACACTATGGCTACACCTTC. V gene TRBV20-1 combines with J gene TRBJ1-2; tentative D call: TRBD1 (6 bases). The CDR3 is made up of 13 amino acids. In germline, CDR1 is DFQATT, CDR2 SNEGSKA (reference sequence).

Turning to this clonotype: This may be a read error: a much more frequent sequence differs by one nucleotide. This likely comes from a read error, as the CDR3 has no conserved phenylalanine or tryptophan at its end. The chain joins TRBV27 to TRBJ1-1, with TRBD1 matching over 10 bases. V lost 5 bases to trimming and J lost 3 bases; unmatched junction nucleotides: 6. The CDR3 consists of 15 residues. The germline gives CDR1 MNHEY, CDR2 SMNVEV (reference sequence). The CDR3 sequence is CASSTGTGEDTEAFS. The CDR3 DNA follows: TGTGCCAGCAGTACAGGGACAGGGGAGGACACTGAAGCTTTCTCT.

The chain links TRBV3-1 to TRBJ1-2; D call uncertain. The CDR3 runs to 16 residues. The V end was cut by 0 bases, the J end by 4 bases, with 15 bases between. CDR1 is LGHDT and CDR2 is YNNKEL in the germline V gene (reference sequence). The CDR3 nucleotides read TGTGCCAGCAGCCAAGAGAGTCGAGGGCCCGGCTATGGCTACACCTTC. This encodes CASSQESRGPGYGYTF.

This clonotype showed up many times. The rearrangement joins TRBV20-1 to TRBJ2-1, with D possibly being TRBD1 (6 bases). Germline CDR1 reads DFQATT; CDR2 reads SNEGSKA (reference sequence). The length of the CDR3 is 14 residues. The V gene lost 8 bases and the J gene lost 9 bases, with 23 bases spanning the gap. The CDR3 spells CSLVRDMVFGEQFF. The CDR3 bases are TGCAGTCTAGTCCGGGACATGGTTTTTGGTGAGCAGTTCTTC.

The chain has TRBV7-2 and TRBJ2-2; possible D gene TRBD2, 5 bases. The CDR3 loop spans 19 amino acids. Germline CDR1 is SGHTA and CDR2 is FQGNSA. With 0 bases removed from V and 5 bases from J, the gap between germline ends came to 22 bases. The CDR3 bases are TGTGCCAGCAGCTTAGCGCTACTAGGAGCGTCCCGAAGGACCGGGGAGCTGTTTTTT. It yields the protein CASSLALLGASRRTGELFF.

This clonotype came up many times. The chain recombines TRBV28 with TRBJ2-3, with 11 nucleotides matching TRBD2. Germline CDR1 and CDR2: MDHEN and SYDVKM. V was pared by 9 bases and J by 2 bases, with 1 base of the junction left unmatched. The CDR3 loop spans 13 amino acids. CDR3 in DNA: TGTGCCAGTAGCGGGAGGGTCACAGATACGCAGTATTTT. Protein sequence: CASSGRVTDTQYF.

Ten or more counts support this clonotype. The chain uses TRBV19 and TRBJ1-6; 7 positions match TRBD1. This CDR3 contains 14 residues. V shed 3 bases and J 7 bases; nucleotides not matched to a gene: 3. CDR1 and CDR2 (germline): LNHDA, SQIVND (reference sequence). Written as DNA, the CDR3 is TGTGCCAGTAGTATGGGGGACAGAAATTCACCCCTCCACTTT. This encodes CASSMGDRNSPLHF.

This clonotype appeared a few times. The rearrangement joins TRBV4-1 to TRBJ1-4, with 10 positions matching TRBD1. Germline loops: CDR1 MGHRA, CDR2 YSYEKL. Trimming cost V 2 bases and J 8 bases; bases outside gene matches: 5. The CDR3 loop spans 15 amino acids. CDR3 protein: CASSQQTGGEEKLFF. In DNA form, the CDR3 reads TGCGCCAGCAGCCAACAGACAGGGGGCGAGGAAAAACTGTTTTTT.

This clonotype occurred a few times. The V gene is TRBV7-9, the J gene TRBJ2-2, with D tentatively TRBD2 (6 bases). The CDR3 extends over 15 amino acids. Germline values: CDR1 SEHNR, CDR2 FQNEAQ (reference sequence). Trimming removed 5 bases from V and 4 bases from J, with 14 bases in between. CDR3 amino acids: CASSLVAGSTGELFF. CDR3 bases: TGTGCCAGCAGCCTAGTTGCGGGATCCACCGGGGAGCTGTTTTTT.

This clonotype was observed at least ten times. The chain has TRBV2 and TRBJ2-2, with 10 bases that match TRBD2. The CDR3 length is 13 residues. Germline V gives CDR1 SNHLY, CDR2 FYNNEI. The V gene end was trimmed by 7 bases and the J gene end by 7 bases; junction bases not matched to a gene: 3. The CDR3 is CASKIAGGGELFF. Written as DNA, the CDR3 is TGTGCCAGCAAAATAGCGGGAGGCGGGGAGCTGTTTTTT.

The CDR3 loop is CASSQVGYSGSGYEQYF. The CDR3 nucleotides are TGTGCCAGCAGCCAAGTTGGTTATAGCGGGAGTGGCTACGAGCAGTACTTC. The chain links TRBV3-2 to TRBJ2-7; no check of the table's D call, TRBD2, against the DNA was made. TRBV3-2 is noted as a pseudogene. The CDR3 extends over 17 amino acids.

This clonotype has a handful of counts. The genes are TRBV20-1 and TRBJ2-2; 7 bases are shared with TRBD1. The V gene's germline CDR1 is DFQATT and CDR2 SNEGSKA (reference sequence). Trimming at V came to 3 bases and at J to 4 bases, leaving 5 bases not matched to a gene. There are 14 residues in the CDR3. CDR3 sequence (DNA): TGCAGTGCTAGTAAGGGGGCGGCCACCGGGGAGCTGTTTTTT. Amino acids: CSASKGAATGELFF.

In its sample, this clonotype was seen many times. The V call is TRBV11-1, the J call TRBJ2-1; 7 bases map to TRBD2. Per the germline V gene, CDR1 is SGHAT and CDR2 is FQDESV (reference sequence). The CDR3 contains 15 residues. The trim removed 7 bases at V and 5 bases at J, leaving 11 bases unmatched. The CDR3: CASTPGLRVDNEQFF. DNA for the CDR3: TGTGCCAGCACCCCGGGACTAAGGGTGGACAATGAGCAGTTCTTC.

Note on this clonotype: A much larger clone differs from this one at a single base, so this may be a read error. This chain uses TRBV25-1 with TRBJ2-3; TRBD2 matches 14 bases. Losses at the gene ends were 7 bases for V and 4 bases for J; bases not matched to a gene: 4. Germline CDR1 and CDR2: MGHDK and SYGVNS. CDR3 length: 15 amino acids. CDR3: CASTPGLAGADTQYF. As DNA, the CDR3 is TGTGCCAGCACCCCGGGACTAGCGGGAGCAGATACGCAGTATTTT.

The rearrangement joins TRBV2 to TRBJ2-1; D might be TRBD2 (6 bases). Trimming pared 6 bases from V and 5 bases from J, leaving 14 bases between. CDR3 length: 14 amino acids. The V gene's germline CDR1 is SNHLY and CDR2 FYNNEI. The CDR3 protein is CASRAGTYHNEQFF. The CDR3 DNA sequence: TGTGCCAGCAGAGCCGGGACTTACCACAATGAGCAGTTCTTC. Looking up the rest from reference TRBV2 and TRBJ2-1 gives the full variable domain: EPEVTQTPSHQVTQMGQEVILRCVPISNHLYFYWYRQILGQKVEFLVSFYNNEISEKSEIFDDQFSVERPDGSNFTLKIRSTKLEDSAMYFCASRAGTYHNEQFFGPGTRLTVL.

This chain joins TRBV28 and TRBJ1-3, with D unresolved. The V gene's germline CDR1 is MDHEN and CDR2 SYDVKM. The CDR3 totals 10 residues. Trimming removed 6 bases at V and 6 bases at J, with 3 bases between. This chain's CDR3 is CASRANTIYF. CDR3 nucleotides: TGTGCCAGCAGGGCAAACACCATATATTTT.

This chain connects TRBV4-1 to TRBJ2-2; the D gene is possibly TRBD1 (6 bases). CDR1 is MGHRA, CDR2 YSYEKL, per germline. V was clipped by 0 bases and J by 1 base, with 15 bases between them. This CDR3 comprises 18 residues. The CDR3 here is CASSQEPVRGKNTGELFF. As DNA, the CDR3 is TGCGCCAGCAGCCAAGAGCCTGTGAGGGGGAAGAACACCGGGGAGCTGTTTTTT.

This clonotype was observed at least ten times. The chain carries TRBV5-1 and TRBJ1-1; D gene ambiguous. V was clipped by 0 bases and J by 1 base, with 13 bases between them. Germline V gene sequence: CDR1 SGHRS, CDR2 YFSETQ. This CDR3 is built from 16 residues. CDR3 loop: CASSLDHPRGNTEAFF. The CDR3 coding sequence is TGCGCCAGCAGCTTGGATCATCCAAGAGGGAACACTGAAGCTTTCTTT.